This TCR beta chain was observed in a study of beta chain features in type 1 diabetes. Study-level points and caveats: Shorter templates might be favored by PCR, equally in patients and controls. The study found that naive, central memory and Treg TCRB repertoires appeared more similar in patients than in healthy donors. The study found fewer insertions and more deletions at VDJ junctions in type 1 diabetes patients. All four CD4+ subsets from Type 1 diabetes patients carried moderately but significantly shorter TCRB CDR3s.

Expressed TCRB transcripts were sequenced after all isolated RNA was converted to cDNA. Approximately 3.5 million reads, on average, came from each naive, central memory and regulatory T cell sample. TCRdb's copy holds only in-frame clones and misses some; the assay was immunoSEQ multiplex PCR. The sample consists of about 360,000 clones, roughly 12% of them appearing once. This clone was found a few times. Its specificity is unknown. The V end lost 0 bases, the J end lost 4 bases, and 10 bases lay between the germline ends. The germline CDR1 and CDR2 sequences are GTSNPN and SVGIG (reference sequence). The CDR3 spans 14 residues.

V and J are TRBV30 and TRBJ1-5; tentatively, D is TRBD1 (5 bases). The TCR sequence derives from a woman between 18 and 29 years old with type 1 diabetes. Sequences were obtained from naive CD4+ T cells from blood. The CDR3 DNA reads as TGTGCCTGGAGTGTTGGTTCAGGGAATCAGCCCCAGCATTTT. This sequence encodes CAWSVGSGNQPQHF.